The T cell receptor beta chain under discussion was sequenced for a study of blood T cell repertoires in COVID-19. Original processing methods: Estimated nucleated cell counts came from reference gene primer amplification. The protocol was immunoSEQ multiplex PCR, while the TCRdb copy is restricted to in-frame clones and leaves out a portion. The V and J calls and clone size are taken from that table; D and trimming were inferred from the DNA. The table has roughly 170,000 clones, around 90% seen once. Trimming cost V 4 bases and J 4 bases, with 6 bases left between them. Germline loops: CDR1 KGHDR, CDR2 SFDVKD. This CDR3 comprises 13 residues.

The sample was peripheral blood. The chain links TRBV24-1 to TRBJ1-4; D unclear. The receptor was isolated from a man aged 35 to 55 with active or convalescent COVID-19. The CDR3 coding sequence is TGTGCCACCAGTGACGAACATAATGAAAAACTGTTTTTT. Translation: CATSDEHNEKLFF.